What follows are 13 T cell receptor beta chains derived from one specimen sequenced in a study of cytomegalovirus exposure and HLA in healthy donors. Researchers ran the PCR with 60 Vbeta and 13 Jbeta primers. Some clones are missing from TCRdb's copy, which holds only in-frame ones; the method was immunoSEQ multiplex PCR. The repertoire holds 170,000 or so clones, with under 85% as singletons. Sequencing was performed on PBMCs. These receptors all come from a man aged 18 to 35 in good health and CMV-seronegative.

The sample holds one count of this clone. CDR3 nucleotide sequence: TGTGCCAGCAGCTCAGGGACTTTTCGGCAGTACTTC. This gives the protein CASSSGTFRQYF. The chain recombines TRBV14 with TRBJ2-5; the D gene is possibly TRBD2 (6 bases). The CDR3 is 12 residues long. The V end lost 5 bases, the J end lost 11 bases, and 15 bases lay between the germline ends. Germline CDR1 SGHDN, CDR2 FVKESK. The variable domain in full, completed from reference TRBV14 and TRBJ2-5, reads EAGVTQFPSHSVIEKGQTVTLRCDPISGHDNLYWYRRVMGKEIKFLLHFVKESKQDESGMPNNRFLAERTGGTYSTLKVQPAELEDSGVYFCASSSGTFRQYFGPGTRLLVL.

The rearrangement uses TRBV25-1 and TRBJ1-2, with D perhaps TRBD1 (5 bases). V was pared by 2 bases and J by 4 bases, with 8 bases between. Germline CDR1 and CDR2: MGHDK and SYGVNS. The CDR3 runs 13 residues. CDR3 residues: CASSERGSYGYTF. The DNA of the CDR3 is TGTGCCAGCAGTGAACGGGGGTCCTATGGCTACACCTTC.

The V call is TRBV9, the J call TRBJ1-2; 12 nucleotides line up with TRBD1. With V trimmed by 3 bases and J by 4 bases, 4 bases remained unmatched. This CDR3 has 15 amino acids. Germline loops: CDR1 SGDLS, CDR2 YYNGEE. Here the CDR3 DNA reads TGTGCCAGCAGCGGGGACAGGGGGCGCGGCTATGGCTACACCTTC. It specifies CASSGDRGRGYGYTF. Filled out from reference TRBV9 and TRBJ1-2, the complete variable domain reads DSGVTQTPKHLITATGQRVTLRCSPRSGDLSVYWYQQSLDQGLQFLIQYYNGEERAKGNILERFSAQQFPDLHSELNLSSLELGDSALYFCASSGDRGRGYGYTFGSGTRLTVV.

The CDR3 spells CASSLRSGRTGYQETQYF. CDR3 nucleotide sequence: TGTGCCAGCAGTTTAAGAAGCGGGAGGACCGGGTACCAAGAGACCCAGTACTTC. The chain combines TRBV27 with TRBJ2-5; 9 nucleotides match TRBD2. V lost 2 bases, J lost 0 bases, and 10 bases stayed unmatched. The CDR3 is 18 amino acids. CDR1 and CDR2 from the germline V gene are MNHEY and SMNVEV (reference sequence).

This clone was counted once. The chain recombines TRBV7-8 with TRBJ2-7; 7 bases agree with TRBD2. CDR3 length equals 15 residues. V lost 3 bases, J lost 0 bases, and 5 bases stayed unmatched. The germline V gene has CDR1 SGHVS and CDR2 FQNEAQ. CDR3 coding DNA: TGTGCCAGCAGCTTTGGTAGCGGGTTCTCCTACGAGCAGTACTTC. This encodes CASSFGSGFSYEQYF.

The chain combines TRBV11-3 with TRBJ2-3; TRBD2 might be the D (7 bases). CDR1 is SGHNT, CDR2 YENEEA, per germline. The CDR3 length is 18 residues. V lost 5 bases and J 3 bases, leaving 24 bases between the germline ends. CDR3 region: CASSPRGGNAVRTDTQYF. The CDR3 DNA reads as TGTGCCAGCAGCCCGAGGGGGGGGAACGCCGTACGGACAGATACGCAGTATTTT. The complete variable domain, with remaining parts taken from reference TRBV11-3 and TRBJ2-3, reads EAGVVQSPRYKIIEKKQPVAFWCNPISGHNTLYWYLQNLGQGPELLIRYENEEAVDDSQLPKDRFSAERLKGVDSTLKIQPAELGDSAVYLCASSPRGGNAVRTDTQYFGPGTRLTVL.

As regards this clone: One junction end does not reproduce the germline sequence, and a read error may be involved. The rearrangement links TRBV6-1 to TRBJ2-7; TRBD2 agrees at 8 bases. This CDR3 has 17 residues. Per the germline V gene, CDR1 is MNHNS and CDR2 is SASEGT. DNA of the CDR3: TGTGCCAGCAGTGAAGCGGTAGTTGGCGGGGGGCCTTACGGGCAGTACTTC. It translates to CASSEAVVGGGPYGQYF.

V and J are TRBV4-1 and TRBJ1-2; a weak D match, TRBD1 (5 bases). The V gene lost 1 base and the J gene lost 4 bases, with 7 bases spanning the gap. The CDR3 is 13 amino acids. The germline gives CDR1 MGHRA, CDR2 YSYEKL. This CDR3 reads CASSQGQSYGYTF. In DNA form, the CDR3 reads TGCGCCAGCAGCCAAGGACAGTCCTATGGCTACACCTTC.

The chain has TRBV7-2 and TRBJ1-2; a possible D gene is TRBD1 (5 bases). The V gene's germline CDR1 is SGHTA and CDR2 FQGNSA. V lost 2 bases and J lost 3, with 25 bases in between. The CDR3 is 19 residues long. The CDR3 region has the DNA TGTGCCAGCAGCTTACTCTGGAGCGTCCCACGGGGGGTTGACTATGGCTACACCTTC. Protein: CASSLLWSVPRGVDYGYTF.

CDR3 amino acids: CASSAGLIYYNEQFF. In DNA, the CDR3 is TGTGCCAGCAGCGCCGGACTTATCTACTACAATGAGCAGTTCTTC. V is TRBV27 and J is TRBJ2-1; D may be TRBD2 (5 bases). Germline loops: CDR1 MNHEY, CDR2 SMNVEV (reference sequence). Trimming stripped 6 bases from V and 3 bases from J, with 15 bases between. The length of the CDR3 is 15 residues.

The chain has TRBV5-1 and TRBJ2-7; 9 bases map to TRBD2. Trimming at V came to 5 bases and at J to 2 bases, leaving 5 bases not matched to a gene. The CDR3 covers 14 residues. The V gene's germline CDR1 is SGHRS and CDR2 YFSETQ. The CDR3 nucleotides are TGCGCCAGCAGATTAGCGGGGGCAGCCTACGAGCAGTACTTC. It is translated as CASRLAGAAYEQYF.

The genes are TRBV29-1 and TRBJ1-4; TRBD1 matches 7 bases. With V trimmed by 4 bases and J by 7 bases, 6 bases remained unmatched. There are 13 residues in the CDR3. Germline loops: CDR1 SQVTM, CDR2 ANQGSEA. This chain's CDR3 is CSVVTGDTEKLFF. CDR3 DNA: TGCAGCGTTGTAACAGGGGATACTGAAAAACTGTTTTTT.

The J gene is TRBJ2-5, the V gene TRBV25-1; TRBD1 aligns across 7 bases. Germline assignment: CDR1 MGHDK and CDR2 SYGVNS. There are 15 residues in the CDR3. J lost 4 bases, V lost 2 bases, and 7 bases had no gene match. The CDR3 spells CASSEDRVMGETQYF. CDR3 nucleotides: TGTGCCAGCAGTGAAGACAGGGTGATGGGAGAGACCCAGTACTTC. Full variable domain (missing parts from reference TRBV25-1 and TRBJ2-5): EADIYQTPRYLVIGTGKKITLECSQTMGHDKMYWYQQDPGMELHLIHYSYGVNSTEKGDLSSESTVSRIRTEHFPLTLESARPSHTSQYLCASSEDRVMGETQYFGPGTRLLVL.